The 20 T cell receptor beta chains below all came from one sample that was sequenced in a study of CD8+CD57+ T cells in acquired aplastic anemia. TCR beta VDJ and CDR3 profiling used genomic DNA as template. TCRdb independently ran MiXCR on the reads; one entry per CDR3 protein. The sample yields 400,000 to 600,000 distinct CDR3 sequences, 25% to 40% seen once. Previously, flow cytometry had revealed CD8+CD57+ cell expansion in the patients chosen for sequencing. What was sequenced was sorted CD4+, CD8+, or CD8+CD57+ T cells (not recorded which) from PBMCs. All receptors derive from a human donor with aplastic anemia.

In this sample, this clonotype turned up a few times. The chain is built from TRBV27 and TRBJ1-3; 10 nucleotides match TRBD1. V was clipped by 7 bases and J by 0 bases; unmatched bases: 18. CDR1 is MNHEY, CDR2 SMNVEV, per germline (reference sequence). The CDR3 has 20 amino acids. As DNA, the CDR3 is TGTGCCAGCAATCTATACCGGGACAGGGGAGTAGAAGACTCTGGAAACACCATATATTTT. It translates to CASNLYRDRGVEDSGNTIYF.

This clonotype was counted many times. The V call is TRBV5-1, the J call TRBJ2-6, with D maybe TRBD2 (6 bases). Deletions cut 3 bases from V and 0 bases from J, with 10 bases between. The CDR3 is 16 amino acids. Germline CDR1 and CDR2: SGHRS and YFSETQ. CDR3 DNA: TGCGCCAGCAGCTACGACGGGAGCTCTGGGGCCAACGTCCTGACTTTC. As protein: CASSYDGSSGANVLTF.

This clonotype was seen only a few times. The rearrangement joins TRBV7-2 to TRBJ1-1; D is unresolved. In germline, CDR1 is SGHTA, CDR2 FQGNSA. Trimming removed 1 base at V and 5 bases at J, with 11 bases between. This CDR3 comprises 14 residues. This CDR3 reads CASSLVLGRTEAFF. CDR3 nucleotide sequence: TGTGCCAGCAGCTTAGTTCTGGGTAGAACTGAAGCTTTCTTT.

This clonotype has ten or more counts. The chain has TRBV7-3 and TRBJ1-3; D is perhaps TRBD1 (5 bases). The CDR3 totals 15 residues. Trimming took off 2 bases at V and 4 bases at J, with 12 bases between the two ends. Germline V gene data show CDR1 as SGHTA and CDR2 as FQGTGA. DNA for the CDR3: TGTGCCAGCAGCTTATCAGGGACGTCCGGAAACACCATATATTTT. Its protein is CASSLSGTSGNTIYF.

This clonotype was counted at least ten times. This chain joins TRBV19 and TRBJ1-1; D may be TRBD1 (6 bases). From germline, CDR1 is LNHDA and CDR2 SQIVND (reference sequence). The V end lost 5 bases, the J end lost 8 bases, and 21 bases lay between the germline ends. This CDR3 is built from 15 residues. CDR3 bases: TGTGCCAGTAGTCCCCGGGACACGGGTATCGGGGAAGCTTTCTTT. Its translation is CASSPRDTGIGEAFF.

Points on this clonotype: A much larger clone differs from this one at a single base, so this may be a read error. The gene calls are TRBV20-1 and TRBJ1-5; no clear D gene. V was pared by 5 bases and J by 6 bases, with 17 bases between. Germline CDR1 reads DFQATT; CDR2 reads SNEGSKA (reference sequence). CDR3 length equals 14 residues. CDR3 protein: CSAPREAGTQPQHF. CDR3 nucleotide sequence: TGCAGTGCTCCTAGGGAGGCGGGTACTCAGCCCCAGCATTTT.

This clonotype was seen only once. V is TRBV6-1 and J is TRBJ1-6, with TRBD1 identical over 9 bases. The CDR3 sequence is 16 residues long. Germline CDR1 is MNHNS and CDR2 is SASEGT. V shed 4 bases, J shed 8 bases, and the junction held 9 bases outside the gene matches. As DNA, the CDR3 is TGTGCCAGCAGTGTACCCCCGGGACAGGGATATTCACCCCTCCACTTT. Amino acids: CASSVPPGQGYSPLHF.

This clonotype was observed at least ten times. The V and J genes are TRBV29-1 and TRBJ1-2; D is unresolved. Trimming left V 3 bases short and J 2 bases short, with 7 bases between. This CDR3 region has 12 residues. CDR1 is SQVTM, CDR2 ANQGSEA, per germline. CDR3 DNA sequence: TGCAGCGTTGACAGTCCAAACTATGGCTACACCTTC. Residues: CSVDSPNYGYTF.

The rearrangement links TRBV20-1 to TRBJ2-5, with 9 positions matching TRBD2. With 3 bases clipped from V and 2 bases from J, the junction kept 7 bases outside the gene matches. CDR1 and CDR2 from the germline V gene are DFQATT and SNEGSKA (reference sequence). The CDR3 spans 15 residues. This CDR3 reads CSASNLAGLQETQYF. CDR3 bases: TGCAGTGCTAGTAACCTAGCGGGGTTACAAGAGACCCAGTACTTC.

This clonotype came up many times. V is TRBV12-3 or TRBV12-4 and J is TRBJ1-2, with 8 bases fitting TRBD1. CDR3 length: 13 amino acids. J lost 9 bases, V lost 6 bases, and 9 bases had no gene match. The CDR3 region is CASSPGTGRSYTF. CDR3 in DNA: TGTGCCAGCAGCCCCGGGACAGGTCGGAGCTACACCTTC.

This clonotype was seen repeatedly, ten times or more. V and J are TRBV6-1 and TRBJ2-3, with a possible D match to TRBD1 (5 bases). This CDR3 comprises 12 residues. V was trimmed by 6 bases and J by 3 bases, leaving 7 bases between them. Germline CDR1 is MNHNS and CDR2 is SASEGT. CDR3: CASRSGTDTQYF. DNA of the CDR3: TGTGCCAGCAGATCAGGGACAGATACGCAGTATTTT.

Note on this clonotype: A much bigger clone sits one base away, suggesting this may be a read error. V gene TRBV2 combines with J gene TRBJ1-5, with D unclear. Trimming shortened V by 6 bases and J by 2 bases, and 11 bases separated the two germline ends. CDR3 length: 14 residues. Germline lookup yields CDR1 SNHLY and CDR2 FYNNEI. The CDR3 nucleotides are TGTGCCAGCAGCTGCGGCGGGGGCAATCAGCCCCAGCATTTT. It codes for CASSCGGGNQPQHF.

In this sample, this clonotype turned up once. V gene TRBV10-3 combines with J gene TRBJ2-7, with D perhaps matching TRBD1 or TRBD2 (5 bases each). Germline V lookup: CDR1 ENHRY, CDR2 SYGVKD. Trimming shortened V by 2 bases and J by 4 bases, and 9 bases separated the two germline ends. The CDR3 consists of 13 residues. The CDR3 loop is CAISEMGEYEQYF. The CDR3, as DNA: TGTGCCATCAGTGAGATGGGGGAATACGAGCAGTACTTC.

This clonotype has ten or more counts. The rearrangement joins TRBV19 to TRBJ1-6; 9 positions match TRBD1. In germline, CDR1 is LNHDA, CDR2 SQIVND (reference sequence). The trim removed 3 bases at V and 13 bases at J, leaving 10 bases unmatched. This CDR3 contains 15 residues. The CDR3 DNA reads as TGTGCCAGTAGTATGACGGGACAGGGAATTGGGCCCCTCCACTTT. The encoded protein is CASSMTGQGIGPLHF.

This chain uses TRBV12-3 or TRBV12-4 with TRBJ1-3; the match to TRBD1 covers 10 bases. The length of the CDR3 is 17 residues. V was clipped by 3 bases and J by 0 bases; unmatched bases: 5. CDR3 loop: CASSFQGQGNSGNTIYF. CDR3 in DNA: TGTGCCAGCAGTTTTCAGGGACAGGGGAACTCTGGAAACACCATATATTTT.

The chain uses TRBV29-1 and TRBJ2-7, with a tentative D call TRBD2 (5 bases). From germline, CDR1 is SQVTM and CDR2 ANQGSEA. The CDR3 has 13 amino acids. With 2 bases removed from V and 5 bases from J, the gap between germline ends came to 13 bases. The CDR3 DNA follows: TGCAGCGTTGAATCGGGATATTCTAACGAGCAGTACTTC. This translates into CSVESGYSNEQYF.

In this sample, this clonotype turned up many times. The V gene is TRBV5-1, the J gene TRBJ1-2; D is possibly TRBD1 (6 bases). This CDR3 region has 14 residues. Trimming stripped 1 base from V and 14 bases from J, with 21 bases between. CDR1 is SGHRS, CDR2 YFSETQ, per germline. CDR3 sequence: CASSLSGRGSSETF. In nucleotides, the CDR3 is TGCGCCAGCAGCTTGTCCGGCAGGGGAAGTTCGGAAACCTTC.

This clonotype has at least ten counts. V gene TRBV7-8 combines with J gene TRBJ2-3, with D possibly called TRBD1 or TRBD2 (5 bases each). V was pared by 5 bases and J by 4 bases, with 13 bases between. The V gene's germline CDR1 is SGHVS and CDR2 FQNEAQ. The CDR3 contains 14 residues. CDR3 nucleotide sequence: TGTGCCAGCAGCGCGGACACACTAGCAGATACGCAGTATTTT. It translates to CASSADTLADTQYF. Supplemented by reference TRBV7-8 and TRBJ2-3, the full variable domain reads GAGVSQSPRYKVAKRGQDVALRCDPISGHVSLFWYQQALGQGPEFLTYFQNEAQLDKSGLPSDRFFAERPEGSVSTLKIQRTQQEDSAVYLCASSADTLADTQYFGPGTRLTVL.

This clonotype appeared once. A junction end diverges from the germline sequence, so it may reflect a read error. The DNA of the CDR3 is TGTGCCAGCAGCCCAGGACAGGGGAAAAACATTCAGTGCTTC. Amino acids: CASSPGQGKNIQCF. The genes are TRBV11-2 and TRBJ2-4, with 9 bases lining up with TRBD1. The CDR3 is 14 amino acids. Germline V CDR1 and CDR2: SGHAT, FQNNGV. The complete variable domain, with remaining parts taken from reference TRBV11-2 and TRBJ2-4, reads EAGVAQSPRYKIIEKRQSVAFWCNPISGHATLYWYQQILGQGPKLLIQFQNNGVVDDSQLPKDRFSAERLKGVDSTLKIQPAKLEDSAVYLCASSPGQGKNIQCFGAGTRLSVL.

V is TRBV24-1 and J is TRBJ2-7, with 9 bases matching TRBD1. There are 16 residues in the CDR3. Germline CDR1 is KGHDR and CDR2 is SFDVKD. With 6 bases clipped from V and 3 bases from J, the junction kept 11 bases outside the gene matches. CDR3 bases: TGTGCCACCAGTTGGAACCGGGACAGGGATTTCTACGAGCAGTACGTC. This codes for CATSWNRDRDFYEQYV.